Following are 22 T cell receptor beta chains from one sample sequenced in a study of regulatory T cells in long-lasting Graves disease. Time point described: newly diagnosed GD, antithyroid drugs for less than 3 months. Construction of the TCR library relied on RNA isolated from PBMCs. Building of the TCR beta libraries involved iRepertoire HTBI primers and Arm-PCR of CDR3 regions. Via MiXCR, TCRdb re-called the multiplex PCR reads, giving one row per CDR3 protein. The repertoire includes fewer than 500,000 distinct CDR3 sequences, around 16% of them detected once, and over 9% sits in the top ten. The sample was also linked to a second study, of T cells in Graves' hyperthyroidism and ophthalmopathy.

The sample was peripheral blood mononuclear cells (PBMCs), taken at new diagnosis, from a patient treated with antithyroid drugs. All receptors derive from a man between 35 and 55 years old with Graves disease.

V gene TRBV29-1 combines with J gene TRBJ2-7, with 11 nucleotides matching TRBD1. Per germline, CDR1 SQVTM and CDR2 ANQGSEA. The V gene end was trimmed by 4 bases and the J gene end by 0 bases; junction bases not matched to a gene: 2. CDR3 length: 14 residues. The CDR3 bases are TGCAGCGTTGTGGGACAGGGGGTCTCCTACGAGCAGTACTTC. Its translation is CSVVGQGVSYEQYF.

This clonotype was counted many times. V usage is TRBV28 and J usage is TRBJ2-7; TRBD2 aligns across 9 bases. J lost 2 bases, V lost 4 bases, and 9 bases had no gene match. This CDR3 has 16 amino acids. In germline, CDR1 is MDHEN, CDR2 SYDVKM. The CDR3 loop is CASSYWGLAGTYEQYF. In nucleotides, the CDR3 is TGTGCCAGCAGTTATTGGGGCCTAGCGGGAACCTACGAGCAGTACTTC.

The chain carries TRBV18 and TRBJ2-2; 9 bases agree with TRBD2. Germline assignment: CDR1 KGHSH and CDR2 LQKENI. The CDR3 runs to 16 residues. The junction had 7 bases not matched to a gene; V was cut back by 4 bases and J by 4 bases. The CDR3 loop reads CASSRGSGRSTGELFF. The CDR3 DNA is TGTGCCAGCTCACGTGGCAGCGGGAGGAGCACCGGGGAGCTGTTTTTT. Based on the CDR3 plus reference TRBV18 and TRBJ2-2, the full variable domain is NAGVMQNPRHLVRRRGQEARLRCSPMKGHSHVYWYRQLPEEGLKFMVYLQKENIIDESGMPKERFSAEFPKEGPSILRIQQVVRGDSAAYFCASSRGSGRSTGELFFGEGSRLTVL.

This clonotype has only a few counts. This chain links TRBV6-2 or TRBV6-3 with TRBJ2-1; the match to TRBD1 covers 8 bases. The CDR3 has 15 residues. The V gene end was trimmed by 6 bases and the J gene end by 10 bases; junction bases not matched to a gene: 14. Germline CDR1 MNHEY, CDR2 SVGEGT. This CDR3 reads CASSPIQGDLTEQFF. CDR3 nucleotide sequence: TGTGCCAGCAGCCCCATACAGGGGGATCTGACGGAGCAGTTCTTC.

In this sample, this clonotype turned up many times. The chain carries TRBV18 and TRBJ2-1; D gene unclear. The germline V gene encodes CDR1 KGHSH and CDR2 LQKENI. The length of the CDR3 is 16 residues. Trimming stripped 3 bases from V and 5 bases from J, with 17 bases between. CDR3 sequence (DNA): TGTGCCAGCTCACCCACAAACAGTACTCTGAACAATGAGCAGTTCTTC. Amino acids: CASSPTNSTLNNEQFF. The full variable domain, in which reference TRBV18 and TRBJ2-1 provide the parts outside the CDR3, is NAGVMQNPRHLVRRRGQEARLRCSPMKGHSHVYWYRQLPEEGLKFMVYLQKENIIDESGMPKERFSAEFPKEGPSILRIQQVVRGDSAAYFCASSPTNSTLNNEQFFGPGTRLTVL.

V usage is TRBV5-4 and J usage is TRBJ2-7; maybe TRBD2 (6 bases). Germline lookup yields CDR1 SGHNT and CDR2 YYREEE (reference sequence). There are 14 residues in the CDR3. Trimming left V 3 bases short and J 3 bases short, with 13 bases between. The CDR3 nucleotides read TGTGCCAGCAGCTCCGAGACTAGTTTCTACGAGCAGTACTTC. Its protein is CASSSETSFYEQYF.

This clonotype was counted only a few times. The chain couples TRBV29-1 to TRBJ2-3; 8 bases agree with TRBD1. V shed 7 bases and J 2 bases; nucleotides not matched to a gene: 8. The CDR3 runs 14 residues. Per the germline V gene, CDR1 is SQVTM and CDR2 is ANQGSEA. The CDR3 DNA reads TGCAGCGCGGATACGGGACAGGACACAGATACGCAGTATTTT. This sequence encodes CSADTGQDTDTQYF.

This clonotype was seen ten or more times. In nucleotides, the CDR3 is TGTGCCAGCAGTTTGGGGATGGGGAACACTGAAGCTTTCTTT. Residues: CASSLGMGNTEAFF. The rearrangement uses TRBV12-3 or TRBV12-4 and TRBJ1-1; the D is unclear. Trimming took 3 bases from V and 1 from J, leaving 9 bases between them. CDR3 size: 14 residues.

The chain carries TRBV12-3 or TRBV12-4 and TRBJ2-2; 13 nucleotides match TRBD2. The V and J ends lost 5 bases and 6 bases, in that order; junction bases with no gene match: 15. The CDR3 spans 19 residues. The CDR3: CASSQRQGTSGRAPGELFF. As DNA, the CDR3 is TGTGCCAGCAGTCAACGACAGGGAACTAGCGGGAGGGCCCCCGGGGAGCTGTTTTTT.

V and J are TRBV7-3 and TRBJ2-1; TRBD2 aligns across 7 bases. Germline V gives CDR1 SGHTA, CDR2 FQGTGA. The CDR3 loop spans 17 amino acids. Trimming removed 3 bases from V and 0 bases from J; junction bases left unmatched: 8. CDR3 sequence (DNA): TGTGCCAGCAGCTTCCAAGCGGGATCTAGCTCCTACAATGAGCAGTTCTTC. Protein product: CASSFQAGSSSYNEQFF.

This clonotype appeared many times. The CDR3 spells CATSDSQGGNWDTQYF. CDR3 nucleotides: TGTGCCACCAGTGACTCACAAGGGGGCAATTGGGATACGCAGTATTTT. The gene calls are TRBV24-1 and TRBJ2-3; 7 bases agree with TRBD1. Trimming took 4 bases from V and 6 from J; bases not matched to a gene: 12. Germline assignment: CDR1 KGHDR and CDR2 SFDVKD. There are 16 residues in the CDR3.

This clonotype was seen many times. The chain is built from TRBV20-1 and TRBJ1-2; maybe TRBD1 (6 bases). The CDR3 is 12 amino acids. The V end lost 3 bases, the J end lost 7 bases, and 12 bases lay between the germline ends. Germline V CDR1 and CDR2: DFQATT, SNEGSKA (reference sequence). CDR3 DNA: TGCAGTGCTAGCCCACAGGGTTCTGGCTACACCTTC. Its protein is CSASPQGSGYTF.

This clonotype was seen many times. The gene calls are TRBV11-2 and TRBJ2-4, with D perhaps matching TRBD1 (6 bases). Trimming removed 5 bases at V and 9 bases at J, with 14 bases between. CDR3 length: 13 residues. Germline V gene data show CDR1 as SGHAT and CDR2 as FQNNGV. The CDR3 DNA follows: TGTGCCAGCAGCACGAATCGACAGGCCATTCAGTACTTC. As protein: CASSTNRQAIQYF.

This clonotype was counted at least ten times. CDR3 coding DNA: TGCAGTGCTAGGGCAGGGGGTGGTGAAGCTTTCTTT. This translates into CSARAGGGEAFF. V is TRBV20-1 and J is TRBJ1-1; 7 bases are shared with TRBD1. Germline V CDR1 and CDR2: DFQATT, SNEGSKA (reference sequence). The J segment lost 7 bases and the V segment lost 3 bases, leaving 5 bases of the junction unmatched. The CDR3 has 12 residues.

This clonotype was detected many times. CDR3 sequence (DNA): TGTGCCAGCAGCGTAGTCGGGGGGCGAGAGACCCAGTACTTC. As protein: CASSVVGGRETQYF. This chain connects TRBV9 to TRBJ2-5; tentatively, D is TRBD2 (7 bases). The V end was cut by 0 bases, the J end by 4 bases, with 10 bases between. The CDR3 sequence is 14 residues long. CDR1 SGDLS and CDR2 YYNGEE come from the germline V gene.

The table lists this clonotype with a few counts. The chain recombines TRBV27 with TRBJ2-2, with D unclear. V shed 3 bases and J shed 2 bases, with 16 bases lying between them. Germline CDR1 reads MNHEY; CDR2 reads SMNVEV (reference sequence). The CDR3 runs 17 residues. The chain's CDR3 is CASSFLASLSNTGELFF. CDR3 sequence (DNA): TGTGCCAGCAGTTTTCTTGCCAGCCTCAGTAACACCGGGGAGCTGTTTTTT.

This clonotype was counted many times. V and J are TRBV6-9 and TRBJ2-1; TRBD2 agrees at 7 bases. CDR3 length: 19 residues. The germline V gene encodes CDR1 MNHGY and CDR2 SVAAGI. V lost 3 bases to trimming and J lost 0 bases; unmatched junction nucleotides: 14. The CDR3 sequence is CASSYSGLAGVGSYNEQFF. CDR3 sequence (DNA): TGTGCCAGCAGTTACTCAGGGTTGGCGGGAGTGGGCTCCTACAATGAGCAGTTCTTC.

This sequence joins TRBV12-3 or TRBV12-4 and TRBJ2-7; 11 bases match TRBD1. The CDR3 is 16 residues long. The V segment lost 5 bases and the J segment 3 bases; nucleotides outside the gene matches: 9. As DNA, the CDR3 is TGTGCCAGCAGTCATCCACGGACAGGGGGCTTCTACGAGCAGTACTTC. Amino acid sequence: CASSHPRTGGFYEQYF.

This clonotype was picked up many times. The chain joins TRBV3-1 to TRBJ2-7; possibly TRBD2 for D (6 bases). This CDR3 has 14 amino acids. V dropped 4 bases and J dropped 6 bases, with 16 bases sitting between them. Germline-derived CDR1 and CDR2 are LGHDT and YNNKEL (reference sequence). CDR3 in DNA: TGTGCCAGCAGCCTTGGCGGGACGTCGGTCGAGCAGTACTTC. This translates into CASSLGGTSVEQYF.

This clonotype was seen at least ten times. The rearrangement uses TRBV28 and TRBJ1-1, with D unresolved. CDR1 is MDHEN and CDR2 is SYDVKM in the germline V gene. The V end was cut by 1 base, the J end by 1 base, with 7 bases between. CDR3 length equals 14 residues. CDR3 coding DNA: TGTGCCAGCAGTTTATTCAGACAGAACACTGAAGCTTTCTTT. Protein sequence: CASSLFRQNTEAFF.

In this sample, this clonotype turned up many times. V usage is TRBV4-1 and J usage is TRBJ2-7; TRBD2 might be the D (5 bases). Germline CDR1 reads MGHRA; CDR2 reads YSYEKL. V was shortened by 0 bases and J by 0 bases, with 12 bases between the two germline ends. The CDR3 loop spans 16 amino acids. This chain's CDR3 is CASSQDLAQSSYEQYF. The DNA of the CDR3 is TGCGCCAGCAGCCAAGATCTAGCACAGAGCTCCTACGAGCAGTACTTC.

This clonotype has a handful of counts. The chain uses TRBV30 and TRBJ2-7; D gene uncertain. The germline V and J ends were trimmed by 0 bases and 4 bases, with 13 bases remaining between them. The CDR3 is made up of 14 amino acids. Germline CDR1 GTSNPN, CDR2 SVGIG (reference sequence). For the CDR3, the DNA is TGTGCCTGGAGTGTGGCGAGTACGCGGTACGAGCAGTACTTC. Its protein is CAWSVASTRYEQYF.